Below, 6 T cell receptor beta chains from the same sample are listed, as sequenced in a study of blood T cell repertoires in COVID-19. Sequencing was performed with immunoSEQ multiplex PCR; in TCRdb, only in-frame clones are kept and a portion is missing. This sample carries 60,000 or so clones, 85% to 90% of them seen once, and the ten largest clones take around 8.3%. Sample: peripheral blood. The receptor source for this set is a human donor with active COVID-19. The donor label of this sample is uncertain.

This clone qualifies as medium-sized (0.01 to 0.1%). The chain uses TRBV3-1 (or the pseudogene TRBV3-2) and TRBJ2-3; a weak D match, TRBD2 (6 bases). Deletions cut 0 bases from V and 0 bases from J, with 13 bases between. The CDR3 has 17 residues. Looked up from germline, CDR1 is LGHDT and CDR2 is YNNKEL (reference sequence). CDR3 bases: TGTGCCAGCAGCCAAGACCGGGGGATCTCTAGCACAGATACGCAGTATTTT. Its translation: CASSQDRGISSTDTQYF.

The chain employs TRBV5-6 and TRBJ2-7; 7 bases align to TRBD2. Germline V gene lookup returns CDR1 SGHDT and CDR2 YYEEEE. This CDR3 has 13 residues. With V trimmed by 4 bases and J by 9 bases, 10 bases remained unmatched. This CDR3 reads CASSVATPGGQYF. The CDR3 DNA follows: TGTGCCAGCAGCGTTGCGACCCCGGGGGGGCAGTACTTC.

Of note for this clone: The sample contains more than one DNA sequence encoding this CDR3. This chain links TRBV5-1 with TRBJ1-5, with unresolved D. The CDR3 consists of 15 residues. The ends were cut back, 0 bases at V and 0 bases at J, with 7 bases in the middle. Germline loops: CDR1 SGHRS, CDR2 YFSETQ. CDR3 sequence reads: CASSLAGDSNQPQHF. The CDR3 region has the DNA TGCGCCAGCAGCTTGGCGGGAGATAGCAATCAGCCCCAGCATTTT.

This clone was found a few times. Written as DNA, the CDR3 is TGTGCCAGCAGTTTATATAGGGGGCAGTACGAGCAGTACTTC. This encodes CASSLYRGQYEQYF. The gene calls are TRBV27 and TRBJ2-7, with 7 bases that match TRBD1. The CDR3 contains 14 residues. Germline V gives CDR1 MNHEY, CDR2 SMNVEV (reference sequence). The V segment lost 1 base and the J segment 4 bases; nucleotides outside the gene matches: 4.

The V and J genes are TRBV7-9 and TRBJ1-1; 9 nucleotides agree with TRBD1. The CDR3 loop spans 14 amino acids. Germline CDR1 SEHNR, CDR2 FQNEAQ (reference sequence). Trimming removed 3 bases from V and 1 base from J; junction bases left unmatched: 0. The CDR3 is CASSLTGGNTEAFF. The DNA of the CDR3 is TGTGCCAGCAGCTTGACAGGGGGGAACACTGAAGCTTTCTTT.

The V call is TRBV13, the J call TRBJ2-7; D gene unclear. There are 11 residues in the CDR3. Trimming left V 0 bases short and J 7 bases short, with 4 bases between. Looked up from germline, CDR1 is PRHDT and CDR2 is FYEKMQ (reference sequence). The CDR3 DNA follows: TGTGCCAGCAGCTTAGGGCGAGAGCAGTACTTC. Its protein product is CASSLGREQYF.